The present entry profiles one TCR beta chain with its context. The antigen this receptor binds is unknown. The input lacks base qualities; no much larger clone sits a single base away. These data originate in a study of CD8+CD57+ T cells in acquired aplastic anemia (dated by TCRdb to the late 2010s). Study-wide context: A mean of approximately 3 ug of DNA, ranging from roughly 0.2 to 30 ug, was extracted from sorted CD4+ and CD8+ cells. A CD8+CD57+ expansion meant a frequency higher than the mean frequency seen in healthy subjects. Overall results and qualifications from the work: Between patients and healthy controls, no significant difference in CD8+ Simpson's diversity was found (P=0.060). Roughly 30 CD8+ CDR3 sequences were found to be shared between patients and controls, but these sequences appeared to be highly expressed in patients and within the immunodominant clones of the patients.

Genomic DNA was used as template for profiling of TCR beta VDJ combinations and CDR3 sequences. TCR repertoire sequencing was run on an Illumina HiSeq 2000. As for how the authors treated the data: TRBV/TRBJ rearrangement plots, CDR3 size and DJ length profiles, and Simpson's diversity index were used to evaluate the repertoires. The most abundant DNA sequence in the deep sequencing data was taken as the immunodominant clone. CDR3 amino acid sequences were checked for sharing across subjects and were also compared against the VDJdb database and published repertoires. TCRdb cleaned the public reads at Q25 with fastp, built clones with MiXCR and kept in-frame beta chains. CDR3 protein sequences are deduplicated, and each keeps its most common genes and DNA. The V and J calls and clone size come from TCRdb's table, not from the authors' own analysis. The sample profile shows under 500,000 distinct CDR3 sequences; 25% to 40% of them were found once. The ten largest clones take up 0.7% to 1% of the sample.

Expansion of CD8+CD57+ cells had been shown by flow cytometry in the patients chosen for sequencing. Every patient had severe acquired aplastic anemia, diagnosed using the International Study of Aplastic Anemia and Agranulocytosis and Camitta criteria. At the time blood was sampled, none of the patients had received any therapy. The study deep-sequenced TCR repertoires of sorted CD4+ and CD8+ blood T cells from severe aplastic anemia patients and healthy subjects. Patients were enrolled under clinicaltrials.gov protocols 00001620, 01623167, 00001397, 00071045, 00081523 and 00961064 in the USA. Ficoll-Paque density gradient centrifugation was used to isolate peripheral blood mononuclear cells. Before DNA was extracted, CD4+ and CD8+ T cells were sorted using either FACS or magnetic beads. Trimming removed 3 bases from V and 8 bases from J; the gene matches leave 9 bases unexplained. The CDR3 sequence holds 14 residues, the cysteine and phenylalanine included. Only CDR3 DNA is held: 42 bases, read in frame from base 1. The CDR1 and CDR2 encoded by the germline V gene (reference sequence) are DFQATT and SNEGSKA.

Here the chain combines TRBV20-1 and TRBJ2-1; 8 nucleotides in the junction match TRBD2. Sample: sorted CD4+, CD8+, or CD8+CD57+ T cells (not recorded which) from PBMCs. The receptor was derived from a human donor with aplastic anemia. The DNA sequence is given as TGCAGTGCTAGGTATGGAAGCGGGAGAGATGAGCAGTTCTTC. Its protein reads: CSARYGSGRDEQFF.